The clone carrying this T cell receptor beta chain was picked up many times. This record belongs to a study of early T cells in non-severe SARS-CoV-2 infection. CDR1 and CDR2 (germline): SGHVS, FQNEAQ. The V gene lost 3 bases and the J gene lost 2 bases, with 8 bases spanning the gap. This CDR3 spans 14 amino acids. Each CDR3 protein is one row after TCRdb ran MiXCR on the 5' RACE reads. The repertoire consists of tens of thousands of distinct CDR3 sequences, with under 6% occurring once and the leading ten covering approximately 8.3%. The chain combines TRBV7-8 with TRBJ2-1; D perhaps matches TRBD2 (6 bases). This receptor was taken from an adult who was a healthcare worker with PCR-confirmed SARS-CoV-2 infection or an uninfected control (not recorded which). Sample: whole blood. CDR3 loop: CASSFGGPYNEQFF. The CDR3 coding sequence is TGTGCCAGCAGCTTCGGGGGACCCTACAATGAGCAGTTCTTC.